This TCR beta chain was identified in a study of blood T cells in healthy people across ages. Researchers report isolating at least 7 million PBMCs per sample. Notes on the study in general: TCR beta diversity per million T cells fell roughly linearly with age. Comparison with aged donors showed that long-lived donors had more naive CD4+ cells and higher diversity.

As regards this clonotype: Its antigen remains unknown.

With 3 bases clipped from V and 13 bases from J, the junction kept 10 bases outside the gene matches. Germline-derived CDR1 and CDR2 are MGHDK and SYGVNS. The CDR3 runs to 13 residues. The authors ran a second PCR of about 6 to 11 cycles using a sample-barcoded 5' primer and a J-beta primer mix. Every cDNA molecule carried a tag from a template-switch adaptor bearing 12 random nucleotides. TCRdb called the 5' RACE reads again in MiXCR, with one record for every CDR3 protein. The sample lists 1.5 million to 1.8 million distinct CDR3 sequences, roughly two fifths occurring once. This chain links TRBV25-1 with TRBJ2-5; TRBD2 agrees at 8 bases. This sequence originates from a woman aged 18-29 years in good health. The sample consisted of blood. CDR3 in amino acids: CASSDGGGNERYF. In DNA, the CDR3 is TGTGCCAGCAGTGATGGCGGGGGGAATGAGCGGTACTTC.